Reported below is one T cell receptor beta chain. This entry comes from a study of blood T cell repertoires in COVID-19. CDR1 is SNHLY and CDR2 is FYNNEI in the germline V gene. V was pared by 3 bases and J by 1 base, with 12 bases between. The CDR3 spans 15 residues. This table comes from immunoSEQ multiplex PCR, and its TCRdb copy is limited to in-frame clones, with some not included. The profile shows more than 110,000 clones, roughly 88% of them singletons. The chain uses TRBV2 and TRBJ2-5; D possibly corresponds to TRBD1 (6 bases). Material: PBMCs or T cells enriched from blood (not recorded which). The source of this sequence is a man aged 50 to 60 who had recovered from COVID-19. This CDR3 is CASSDRGQAQETQYF. CDR3 coding DNA: TGTGCCAGCAGTGACAGGGGACAAGCCCAAGAGACCCAGTACTTC.